The clone carrying this T cell receptor (beta chain) was seen a single time. Per the original data handling: Estimation of nucleated cell counts relied on the amplification of reference gene primers. TCRdb keeps only in-frame clones here, not all; method: immunoSEQ multiplex PCR. V and J calls and clone size are copied from that table; D and trimming were computed from the DNA. Among more than 35,000 clones listed, over 80% were seen once. This specimen comes from a study of blood T cell repertoires in COVID-19. Sequencing used peripheral blood. The sequence was collected from a woman between 25 and 40 years old in a cohort sampled during active COVID-19.

CDR3 sequence (DNA): TGTGCCAGCAGGCGGACTAGCGGCCTCTACGAGCAGTACTTC. It specifies CASRRTSGLYEQYF. The rearrangement links TRBV27 to TRBJ2-7, with TRBD2 matching over 10 bases. Germline values: CDR1 MNHEY, CDR2 SMNVEV (reference sequence). The CDR3 extends over 14 amino acids. Germline trimming cut 6 bases from V and 3 bases from J; bases unmatched to any gene: 5.